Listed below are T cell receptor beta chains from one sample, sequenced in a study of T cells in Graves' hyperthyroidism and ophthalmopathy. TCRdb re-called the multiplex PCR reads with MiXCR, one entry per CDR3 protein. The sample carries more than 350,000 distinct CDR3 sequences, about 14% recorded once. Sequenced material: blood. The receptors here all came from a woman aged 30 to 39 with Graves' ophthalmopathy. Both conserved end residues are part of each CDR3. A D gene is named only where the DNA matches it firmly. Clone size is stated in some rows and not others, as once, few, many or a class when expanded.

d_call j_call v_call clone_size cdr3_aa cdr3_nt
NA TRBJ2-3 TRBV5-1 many CASSLGGGGGIFSTQYF TGCGCCAGCAGCTTGGGCGGCGGGGGCGGGATCTTTTCTACGCAGTATTTT
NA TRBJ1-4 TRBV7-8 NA CASSSVRGEPNEKLFF TGTGCCAGCAGCTCAGTGAGAGGGGAACCTAATGAAAAACTGTTTTTT
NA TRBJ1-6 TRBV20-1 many CSAREDKPPLHF TGCAGTGCTAGAGAAGACAAGCCACCCCTCCACTTT
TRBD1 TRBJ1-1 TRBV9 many CASSVLDRMNTEAFF TGTGCCAGCAGCGTTCTGGACAGGATGAACACTGAAGCTTTCTTT
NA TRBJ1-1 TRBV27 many CASSLTTEAFF TGTGCCAGCAGTTTGACTACTGAAGCTTTCTTT
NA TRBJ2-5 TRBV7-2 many CASSKYQETQYF TGTGCCAGCAGCAAGTACCAAGAGACCCAGTACTTC
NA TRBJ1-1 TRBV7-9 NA CASSQVEIEAFF TGTGCCAGCAGCCAGGTGGAAATTGAAGCTTTCTTT
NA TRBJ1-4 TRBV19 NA CASSAGATNEKLFF TGTGCCAGTAGTGCAGGGGCAACTAATGAAAAACTGTTTTTT
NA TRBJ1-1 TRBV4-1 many CASSQDRWQGNTEAFF TGCGCCAGCAGCCAAGATCGATGGCAGGGGAACACTGAAGCTTTCTTT
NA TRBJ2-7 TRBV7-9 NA CASSLLQVLGEQYF TGTGCCAGCAGCTTATTACAGGTCCTGGGTGAGCAGTACTTC
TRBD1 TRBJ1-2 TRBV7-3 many CASSPSTGPNYGYTF TGTGCCAGCAGCCCGTCGACAGGGCCTAACTATGGCTACACCTTC
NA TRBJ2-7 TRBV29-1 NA CSVVVGGREQYF TGCAGCGTTGTCGTGGGGGGTCGGGAGCAGTACTTC
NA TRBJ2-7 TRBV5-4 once CASSDGQLYEQYF TGTGCCAGCAGCGATGGACAGCTCTACGAGCAGTACTTC
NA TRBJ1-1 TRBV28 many CASSFQRGVAEAFF TGTGCCAGCAGTTTCCAAAGGGGAGTTGCTGAAGCTTTCTTT
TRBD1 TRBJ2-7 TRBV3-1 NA CASSPGTGRYEQYF TGTGCCAGCAGTCCCGGGACAGGGAGGTACGAGCAGTACTTC
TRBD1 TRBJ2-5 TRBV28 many CASSSPGQGTQETQYF TGTGCCAGCAGTTCCCCTGGACAGGGGACCCAAGAGACCCAGTACTTC